The 18 T cell receptor beta chains below were found in one sample sequenced in a study of metastatic and nonmetastatic thyroid tumors (dated by TCRdb to 2020 to 2022). The library relied on PCR. The data were produced on an Illumina HiSeq 4000. TCRdb redid the processing of the public reads, applying fastp at Q25 and MiXCR, and retained in-frame beta chains. Within this sample are approximately 74,000 clones, with 14% of them counted one time only. 5% to 8% of the sample belongs to the ten largest clones. None of the patients had been given any treatment before thyroid surgery. The sequencing input was blood. These receptors were obtained from a male donor with papillary thyroid cancer or a benign thyroid nodule (not recorded which). Some clones in this sample may be carry-over from other donors' samples.

The V call is TRBV9, the J call TRBJ2-4; the D is unclear. The germline CDR1 and CDR2 sequences are SGDLS and YYNGEE. This CDR3 has 14 amino acids. Trimming stripped 4 bases from V and 0 bases from J, with 8 bases between. The CDR3 region has the DNA TGTGCCAGCAGCCCTGTTCCAGCCAAAAACATTCAGTACTTC. The encoded protein is CASSPVPAKNIQYF.

The sample holds a few counts of this clone. One base away lies a much larger clone, so this may be a sequencing read error. The rearrangement joins TRBV3-1 to TRBJ2-5; TRBD2 is a possible D gene (5 bases). This CDR3 contains 15 residues. Germline V gene sequence: CDR1 LGHDT, CDR2 YNNKEL (reference sequence). Here the CDR3 reads CSSSRDPSLGETQYF. CDR3 in DNA: TGTTCCAGCAGCCGTGACCCTAGCCTGGGGGAGACCCAGTACTTC.

This clone has a handful of counts. A clone one base away is much larger, so this may be a read error. This sample also contains other DNA sequences that code for the same CDR3. The chain combines TRBV7-9 with TRBJ2-3; D uncertain. Per the germline V gene, CDR1 is SEHNR and CDR2 is FQNEAQ (reference sequence). The length of the CDR3 is 14 residues. The CDR3 is CASSGGSYTYTQYF. The CDR3 coding sequence is TGTGCCAGCAGCGGTGGTTCTTACACATATACGCAGTATTTT.

There are a few counts of this clone. The V gene is TRBV6-1, the J gene TRBJ1-2; D remains ambiguous. Trimming removed 6 bases from V and 4 bases from J, with 18 bases in between. Looked up from germline, CDR1 is MNHNS and CDR2 is SASEGT. The CDR3 sequence is 15 residues long. The CDR3 here is CASSPMRVVGYGYTF. The CDR3 DNA is TGTGCCAGCAGCCCAATGAGGGTGGTCGGCTATGGCTACACCTTC.

Many counts were recorded for this clone. The J gene is TRBJ2-2, the V gene TRBV20-1, with D maybe TRBD2 (6 bases). From germline, CDR1 is DFQATT and CDR2 SNEGSKA (reference sequence). The CDR3 contains 14 residues. V was trimmed by 5 bases and J by 2 bases, leaving 12 bases between them. The CDR3 DNA follows: TGCAGTGCTGTAGCGGAATTAAACACCGGGGAGCTGTTTTTT. This translates into CSAVAELNTGELFF.

This clone was detected many times. The chain is built from TRBV6-1 and TRBJ1-2; TRBD1 agrees at 7 bases. V shed 6 bases and J 4 bases; nucleotides not matched to a gene: 8. The CDR3 covers 14 residues. In germline, CDR1 is MNHNS, CDR2 SASEGT. The CDR3 DNA is TGTGCCAGCAGCATAGGTTCAGGGGGCTATGGCTACACCTTC. Translation: CASSIGSGGYGYTF.

Many counts were recorded for this clone. This chain joins TRBV10-3 and TRBJ2-7; weak D call: TRBD2 (6 bases). V lost 7 bases, J lost 5 bases, and 24 bases lay in between. The CDR3 is 16 residues long. Germline loops: CDR1 ENHRY, CDR2 SYGVKD. CDR3 residues: CAITPEGLGGLHEQYV. CDR3 nucleotide sequence: TGTGCCATCACCCCGGAGGGCCTTGGAGGATTGCACGAGCAGTACGTC.

V gene TRBV20-1 combines with J gene TRBJ2-7; possibly TRBD1 for D (5 bases). Trimming removed 0 bases from V and 3 bases from J, with 15 bases in between. Germline V gene sequence: CDR1 DFQATT, CDR2 SNEGSKA (reference sequence). This CDR3 has 15 amino acids. CDR3 sequence reads: CSARDLGVKGYEQYF. Here the CDR3 DNA reads TGCAGTGCTAGAGATCTAGGGGTAAAGGGCTACGAGCAGTACTTC.

This clone was seen ten or more times. Written as DNA, the CDR3 is TGCAGTGCTAGCCCGACTAGCGGGGATTACTACAATGAGCAGTTCTTC. Its translation is CSASPTSGDYYNEQFF. The V call is TRBV20-1, the J call TRBJ2-1; 11 bases are a match to TRBD2. This CDR3 region has 16 residues. V dropped 3 bases and J dropped 3; count of bases not matched to a gene: 7. Germline V gene lookup returns CDR1 DFQATT and CDR2 SNEGSKA (reference sequence).

This clone was observed at least ten times. The chain employs TRBV19 and TRBJ2-5, with TRBD1 as a possible D gene (6 bases). Germline V CDR1 and CDR2: LNHDA, SQIVND (reference sequence). CDR3 length: 14 residues. Trimming left V 5 bases short and J 4 bases short, with 14 bases between. The CDR3 reads CASSGPMGAETQYF. The CDR3 nucleotides are TGTGCCAGTAGTGGCCCAATGGGGGCAGAGACCCAGTACTTC.

Regarding this clone: Compared with germline, one end of the junction differs, possibly owing to a read error. The chain couples TRBV7-8 to TRBJ2-7; 12 positions match TRBD1. CDR3 length: 14 residues. CDR1 is SGHVS, CDR2 FQNEAQ, per germline. The CDR3 coding sequence is TGTGCCAGCATCTTCGGGACAGGGGGCAGGGAGCATTACTTC. Residues: CASIFGTGGREHYF.

V usage is TRBV11-2 and J usage is TRBJ2-3; 9 bases are shared with TRBD2. Looked up from germline, CDR1 is SGHAT and CDR2 is FQNNGV. The CDR3 loop spans 16 amino acids. The trim removed 2 bases at V and 2 bases at J, leaving 5 bases unmatched. The CDR3 loop is CASSLSLAGNTDTQYF. The DNA for the CDR3 is TGTGCCAGCAGCTTATCTCTAGCGGGAAACACAGATACGCAGTATTTT.

This clone was counted at least ten times. The identical CDR3 is also encoded by other nucleotide sequences in the sample. V gene TRBV20-1 combines with J gene TRBJ1-3; tentative D call: TRBD1 (5 bases). The CDR3 has 14 residues. V lost 3 bases and J 2 bases, leaving 11 bases between the germline ends. Germline V gene lookup returns CDR1 DFQATT and CDR2 SNEGSKA (reference sequence). CDR3 coding DNA: TGCAGTGCTAGGGATCAGGGTCCTGGAAACACCATATATTTT. The encoded protein is CSARDQGPGNTIYF.

The sample holds many counts of this clone. This could be a read error, since a much larger clone is one nucleotide away. The chain has TRBV12-3 or TRBV12-4 and TRBJ1-2; D remains unclear. V was shortened by 3 bases and J by 0 bases, with 26 bases between the two germline ends. The CDR3 has 20 residues. The CDR3 DNA reads TGTGCCAGCAGTTTTATACGTTACCTTAGGGTTCCAGCTCCTAACTATGGCTACACCTTC. Translation: CASSFIRYLRVPAPNYGYTF.

A note on this clone: Sequence at one end of the junction differs from germline and may be a read error. This chain uses TRBV12-3 or TRBV12-4 with TRBJ1-1, with D uncertain. The CDR3 runs 14 residues. The CDR3 bases are TGTGCCAGCAGCTTTACCCCGGTGAACACTGAAGATTTCTTT. The encoded protein is CASSFTPVNTEDFF.

This clone occurred a few times. V usage is TRBV20-1 and J usage is TRBJ2-1; the D is unclear. Per the germline V gene, CDR1 is DFQATT and CDR2 is SNEGSKA (reference sequence). The CDR3 contains 12 residues. Trimming took 7 bases from V and 0 from J, leaving 7 bases between them. The DNA of the CDR3 is TGCAGTGGAACCCTCTCCTACAATGAGCAGTTCTTC. Translated: CSGTLSYNEQFF.

This clone showed up many times. V and J are TRBV28 and TRBJ2-5; D may be TRBD2 (6 bases). The germline V gene encodes CDR1 MDHEN and CDR2 SYDVKM. This CDR3 region has 15 residues. With 0 bases removed from V and 5 bases from J, the gap between germline ends came to 13 bases. CDR3 residues: CASSLWTGAAETQYF. The CDR3 region has the DNA TGTGCCAGCAGTTTATGGACGGGAGCGGCGGAGACCCAGTACTTC.

The J gene is TRBJ1-6, the V gene TRBV28, with 9 bases that match TRBD1. Germline V gene lookup returns CDR1 MDHEN and CDR2 SYDVKM. The CDR3 loop spans 16 amino acids. The ends lost 3 bases at V and 6 bases at J; junction bases unmatched: 6. CDR3 residues: CASSLSGTGINSPLHF. DNA of the CDR3: TGTGCCAGCAGTTTGTCCGGGACAGGGATTAATTCACCCCTCCACTTT. Together with reference TRBV28 and TRBJ1-6, the CDR3 gives the full variable domain: DVKVTQSSRYLVKRTGEKVFLECVQDMDHENMFWYRQDPGLGLRLIYFSYDVKMKEKGDIPEGYSVSREKKERFSLILESASTNQTSMYLCASSLSGTGINSPLHFGNGTRLTVT.